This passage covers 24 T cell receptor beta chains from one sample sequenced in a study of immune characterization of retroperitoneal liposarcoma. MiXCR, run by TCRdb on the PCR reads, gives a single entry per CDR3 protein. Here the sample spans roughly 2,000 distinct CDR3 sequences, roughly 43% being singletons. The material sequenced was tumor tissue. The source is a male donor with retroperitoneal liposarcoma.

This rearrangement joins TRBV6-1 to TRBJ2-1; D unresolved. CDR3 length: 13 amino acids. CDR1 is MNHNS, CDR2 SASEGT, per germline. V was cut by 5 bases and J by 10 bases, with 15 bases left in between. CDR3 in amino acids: CASSQNSRYEQFF. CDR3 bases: TGTGCCAGCAGTCAAAACTCCCGCTACGAGCAGTTCTTC.

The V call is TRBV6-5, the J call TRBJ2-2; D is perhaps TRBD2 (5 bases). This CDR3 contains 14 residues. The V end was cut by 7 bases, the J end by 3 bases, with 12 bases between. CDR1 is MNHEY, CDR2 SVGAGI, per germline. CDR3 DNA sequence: TGTGCCAGCACTGCCGACGGGGACACCGGGGAGCTGTTTTTT. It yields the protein CASTADGDTGELFF.

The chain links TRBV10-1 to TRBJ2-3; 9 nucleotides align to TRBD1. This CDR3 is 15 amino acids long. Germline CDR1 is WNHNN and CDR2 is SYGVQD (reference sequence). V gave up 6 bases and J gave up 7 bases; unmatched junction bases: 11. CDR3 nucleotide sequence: TGCGCCAGCAGCCCCCGGGACAGGGTGCACAATACGCAGTATTTT. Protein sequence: CASSPRDRVHNTQYF.

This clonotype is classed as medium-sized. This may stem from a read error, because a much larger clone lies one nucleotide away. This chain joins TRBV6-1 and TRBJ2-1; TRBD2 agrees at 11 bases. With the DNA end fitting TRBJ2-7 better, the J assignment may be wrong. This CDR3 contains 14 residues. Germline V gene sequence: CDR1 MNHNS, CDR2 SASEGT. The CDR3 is CASQLAGAGSEQYF. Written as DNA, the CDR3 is TGTGCCAGCCAACTAGCGGGAGCCGGAAGTGAGCAGTACTTC.

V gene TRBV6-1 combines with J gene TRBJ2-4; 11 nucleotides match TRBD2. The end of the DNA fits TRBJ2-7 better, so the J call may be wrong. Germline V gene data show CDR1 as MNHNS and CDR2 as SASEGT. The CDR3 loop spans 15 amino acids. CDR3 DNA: TGTGCCAGCAGGGTTACTAGCGGGAGTGGGTACGAGCAGTACTTC. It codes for CASRVTSGSGYEQYF.

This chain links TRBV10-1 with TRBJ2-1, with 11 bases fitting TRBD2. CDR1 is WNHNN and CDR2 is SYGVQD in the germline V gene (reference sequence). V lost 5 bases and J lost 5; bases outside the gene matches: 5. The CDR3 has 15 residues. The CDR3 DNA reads TGCGCCAGCAGTTTTACGACTAGCGGGAACAATGAGCAGTTCTTC. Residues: CASSFTTSGNNEQFF.

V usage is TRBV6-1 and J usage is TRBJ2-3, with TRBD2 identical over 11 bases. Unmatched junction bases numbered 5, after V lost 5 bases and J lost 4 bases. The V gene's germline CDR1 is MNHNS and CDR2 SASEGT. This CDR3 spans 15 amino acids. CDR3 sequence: CASSLSGGASDTQYF. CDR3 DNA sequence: TGTGCCAGCAGTCTTAGCGGGGGGGCATCAGATACGCAGTATTTT.

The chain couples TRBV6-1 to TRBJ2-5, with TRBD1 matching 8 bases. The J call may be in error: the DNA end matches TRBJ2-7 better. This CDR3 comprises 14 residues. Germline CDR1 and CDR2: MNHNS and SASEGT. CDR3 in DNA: TGTGCCAGCAGTTACCAGGGGGCCGGAGACGAGCAGTACTTC. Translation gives CASSYQGAGDEQYF.

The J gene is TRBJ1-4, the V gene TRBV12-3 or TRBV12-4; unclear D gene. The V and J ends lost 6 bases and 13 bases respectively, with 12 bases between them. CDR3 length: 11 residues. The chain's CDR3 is CASRRYTSLFF. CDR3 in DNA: TGTGCCAGCAGGCGTTATACGTCACTGTTTTTT.

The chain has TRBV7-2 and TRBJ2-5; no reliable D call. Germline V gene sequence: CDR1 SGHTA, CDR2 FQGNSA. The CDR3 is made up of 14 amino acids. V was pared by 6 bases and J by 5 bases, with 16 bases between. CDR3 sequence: CASRAADILETQYF. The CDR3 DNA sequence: TGTGCCAGCAGGGCTGCGGATATATTGGAGACCCAGTACTTC.

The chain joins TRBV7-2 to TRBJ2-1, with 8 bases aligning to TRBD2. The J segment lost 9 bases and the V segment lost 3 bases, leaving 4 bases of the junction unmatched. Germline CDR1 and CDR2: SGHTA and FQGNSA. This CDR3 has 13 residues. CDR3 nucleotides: TGTGCCAGCAGCTTCGTAGCGGGAATTGAGCAGTTCTTC. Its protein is CASSFVAGIEQFF. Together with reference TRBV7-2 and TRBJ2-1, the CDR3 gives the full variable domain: GAGVSQSPSNKVTEKGKDVELRCDPISGHTALYWYRQSLGQGLEFLIYFQGNSAPDKSGLPSDRFSAERTGGSVSTLTIQRTQQEDSAVYLCASSFVAGIEQFFGPGTRLTVL.

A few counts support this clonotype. DNA of the CDR3: TGTGCCAGCAGTGATCTGTGGGGGGGTGGTGAGACCCAGTACTTC. Its translation is CASSDLWGGGETQYF. This chain uses TRBV6-1 with TRBJ2-5, with 7 bases aligning to TRBD2. The V segment lost 3 bases and the J segment 5 bases; nucleotides outside the gene matches: 9. The CDR3 runs to 15 residues. CDR1 is MNHNS and CDR2 is SASEGT in the germline V gene.

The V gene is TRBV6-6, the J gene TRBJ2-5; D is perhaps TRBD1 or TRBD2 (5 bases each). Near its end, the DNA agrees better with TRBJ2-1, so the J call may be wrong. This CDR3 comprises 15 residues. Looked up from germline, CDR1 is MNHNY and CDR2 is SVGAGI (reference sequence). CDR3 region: CASSYPGPPQETQFF. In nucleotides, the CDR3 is TGTGCCAGCAGTTATCCGGGACCACCTCAAGAGACCCAGTTCTTC.

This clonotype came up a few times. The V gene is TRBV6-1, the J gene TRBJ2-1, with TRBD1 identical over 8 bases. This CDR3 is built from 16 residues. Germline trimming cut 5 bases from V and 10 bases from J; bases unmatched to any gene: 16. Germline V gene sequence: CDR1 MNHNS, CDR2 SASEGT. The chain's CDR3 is CASSPRTGFSSYEQFF. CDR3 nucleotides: TGTGCCAGCAGTCCCCGGACAGGGTTTAGCTCCTACGAGCAGTTCTTC.

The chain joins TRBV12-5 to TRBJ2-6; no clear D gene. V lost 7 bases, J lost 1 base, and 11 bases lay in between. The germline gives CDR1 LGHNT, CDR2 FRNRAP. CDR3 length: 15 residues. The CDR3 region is CASATTSSGANVLTF. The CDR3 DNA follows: TGTGCTAGTGCCACCACCTCTTCTGGGGCCAACGTCCTGACTTTC.

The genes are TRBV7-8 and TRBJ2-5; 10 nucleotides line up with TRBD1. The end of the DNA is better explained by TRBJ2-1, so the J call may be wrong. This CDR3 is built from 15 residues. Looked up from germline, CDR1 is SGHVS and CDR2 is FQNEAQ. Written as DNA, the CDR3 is TGTGCCAGCAGCTTCCGACAGGGGGCGAACTACGAGCAGTTCTTC. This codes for CASSFRQGANYEQFF.

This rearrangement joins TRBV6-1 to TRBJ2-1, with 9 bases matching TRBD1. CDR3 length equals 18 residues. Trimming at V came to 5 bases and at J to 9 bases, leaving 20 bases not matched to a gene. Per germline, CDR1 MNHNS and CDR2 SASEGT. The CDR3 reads CASSSPQGSGTGKGEQFF. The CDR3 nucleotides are TGTGCCAGCAGTTCGCCCCAAGGTTCAGGGACAGGGAAAGGTGAGCAGTTCTTC.

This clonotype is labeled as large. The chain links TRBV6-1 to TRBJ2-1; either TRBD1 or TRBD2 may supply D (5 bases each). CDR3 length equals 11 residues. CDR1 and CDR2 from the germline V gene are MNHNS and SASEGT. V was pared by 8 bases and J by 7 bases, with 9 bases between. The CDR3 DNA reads TGTGCCAGCTCGTGGGGGAATGAGCAGTTCTTC. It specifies CASSWGNEQFF.

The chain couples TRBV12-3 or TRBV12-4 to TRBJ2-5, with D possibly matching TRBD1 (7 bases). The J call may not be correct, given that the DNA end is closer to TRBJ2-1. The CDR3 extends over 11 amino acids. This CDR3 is CASGRGDEQFF. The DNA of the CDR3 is TGTGCCAGTGGCAGGGGGGATGAGCAGTTCTTC.

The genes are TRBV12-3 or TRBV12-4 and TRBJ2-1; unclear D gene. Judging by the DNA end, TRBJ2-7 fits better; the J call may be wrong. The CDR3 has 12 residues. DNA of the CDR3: TGTGCCAGCAGTTTATTAGTCGATGAGCAGTACTTC. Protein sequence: CASSLLVDEQYF.

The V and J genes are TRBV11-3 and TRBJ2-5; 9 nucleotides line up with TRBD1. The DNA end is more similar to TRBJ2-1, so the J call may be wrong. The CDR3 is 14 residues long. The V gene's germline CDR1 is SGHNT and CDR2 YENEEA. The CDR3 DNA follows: TGTGCCAGCAGCCACCAAGACAGGGGGAATGAGCAGTTCTTC. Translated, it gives CASSHQDRGNEQFF.

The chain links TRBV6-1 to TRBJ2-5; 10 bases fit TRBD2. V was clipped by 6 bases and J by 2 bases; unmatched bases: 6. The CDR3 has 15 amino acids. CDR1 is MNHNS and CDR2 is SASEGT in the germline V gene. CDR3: CASSLAGAGQETQYF. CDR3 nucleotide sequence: TGTGCCAGCAGCCTAGCGGGAGCGGGTCAAGAGACCCAGTACTTC.

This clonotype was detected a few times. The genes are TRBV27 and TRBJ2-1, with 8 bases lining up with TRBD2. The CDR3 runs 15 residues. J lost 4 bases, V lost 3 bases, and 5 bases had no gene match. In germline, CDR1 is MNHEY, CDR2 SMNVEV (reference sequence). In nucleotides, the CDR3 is TGTGCCAGCAGTTTTCTCGCGGGAGGTTACAATGAGCAGTTCTTC. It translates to CASSFLAGGYNEQFF.

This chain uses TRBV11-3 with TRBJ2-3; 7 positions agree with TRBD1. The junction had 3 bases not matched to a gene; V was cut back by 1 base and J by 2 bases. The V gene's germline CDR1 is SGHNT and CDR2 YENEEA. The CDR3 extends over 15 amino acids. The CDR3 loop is CASSLAGQPTDTQYF. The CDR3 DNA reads TGTGCCAGCAGCTTAGCGGGACAGCCCACAGATACGCAGTATTTT.